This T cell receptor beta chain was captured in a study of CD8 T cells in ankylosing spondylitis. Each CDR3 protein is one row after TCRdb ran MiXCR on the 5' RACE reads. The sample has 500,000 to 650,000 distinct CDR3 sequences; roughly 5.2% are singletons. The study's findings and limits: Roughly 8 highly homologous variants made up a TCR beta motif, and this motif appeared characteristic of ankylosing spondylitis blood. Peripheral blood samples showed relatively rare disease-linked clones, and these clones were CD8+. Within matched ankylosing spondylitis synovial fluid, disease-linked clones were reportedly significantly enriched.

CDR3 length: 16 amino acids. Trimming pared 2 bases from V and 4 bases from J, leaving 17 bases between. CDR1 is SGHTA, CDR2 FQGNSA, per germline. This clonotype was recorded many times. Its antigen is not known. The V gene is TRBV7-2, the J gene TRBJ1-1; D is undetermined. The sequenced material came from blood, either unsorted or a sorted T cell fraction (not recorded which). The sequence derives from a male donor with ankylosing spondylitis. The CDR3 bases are TGTGCCAGCAGCTTACGAGTTTGGAGGGAGGGCACTGAAGCTTTCTTT. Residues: CASSLRVWREGTEAFF.